This entry features one T cell receptor (beta chain) sequence. The record originates from a study of blood T cell repertoires in COVID-19. About the study: Samples came from the United States, Italy and Spain, spanning acute and convalescent COVID-19. T cells, B-cell-depleted T cells, or PBMCs supplied cDNA or gDNA.

Original processing notes: Cell counts per sample came from amplifying reference gene primers. Generated by immunoSEQ multiplex PCR, the TCRdb table keeps only in-frame clones and is missing some. That table supplies the V and J calls and clone size; D and trimming were determined from the DNA. The sample carries under 65,000 clones, 90% to 95% recorded once. Germline CDR1 reads LNHDA; CDR2 reads SQIVND (reference sequence). The ends lost 3 bases at V and 8 bases at J; junction bases unmatched: 4. This CDR3 contains 13 residues. This chain joins TRBV19 and TRBJ2-1, with 7 bases that match TRBD1. The receptor was isolated from a human donor in a cohort sampled during active COVID-19. Sequenced: peripheral blood. CDR3 bases: TGTGCCAGTAGTATGGACAGGAGCGATGAGCAGTTCTTC. Its protein product is CASSMDRSDEQFF.